The text below deals with one T cell receptor (beta chain). Its specificity is not known. The entry originates in a study of PD-1 blockade in classical Hodgkin lymphoma. Overall study: Once every 2 weeks, patients received intravenous nivolumab at 3 mg/kg.

Time point defined: cycle 4 day 1 (C4D1), after 6 weeks of nivolumab. Following autologous stem cell transplantation, relapse occurred in every patient, and exposure to brentuximab vedotin varied. Best responses fell into complete response, partial response or progressive disease. Whole-study findings and limits: Diminished baseline TCR diversity has been reported in newly diagnosed patients relative to healthy donors. Patients who responded completely had about the same baseline diversity as newly diagnosed patients.

TCRdb keeps only in-frame clones here, not all; method: immunoSEQ multiplex PCR. The data show tens of thousands of clones, with approximately 80% seen just once and 22% held by the top ten. This material consisted of peripheral blood mononuclear cells (PBMCs), taken before the fourth cycle of nivolumab. This TCR derives from a human donor with classical Hodgkin lymphoma.

The CDR3 nucleotides read TGTGCCAGCACCCTGGTCAGCGCCATAACCGGGGAGCTGTTTTTT. Its translation: CASTLVSAITGELFF. This chain connects TRBV28 to TRBJ2-2; D unresolved. V lost 7 bases to trimming and J lost 5 bases, with 17 bases between them. CDR3 length: 15 amino acids. CDR1 and CDR2 (germline): MDHEN, SYDVKM.